This TCR beta chain was recovered during a study of cytomegalovirus exposure and HLA in healthy donors. Both 60 Vbeta primers and 13 Jbeta primers went into the PCR. Clones were sequenced by immunoSEQ multiplex PCR, and TCRdb holds only the in-frame ones, with some missing. The sample records roughly 110,000 clones, about 72% being singletons. Points on this clone: As yet, its antigen is unknown.

This CDR3 spans 18 amino acids. CDR1 LGHNA and CDR2 YNFKEQ come from the germline V gene. V gave up 0 bases and J gave up 6 bases; unmatched junction bases: 10. Points from the study as a whole: In an earlier analysis, most TCR beta V segments were productive about 87% or about 30% of the time. Common viral pathogens seemed, in a later analysis, to connect with several of the most significant clusters. Accurate predictions that matched the HLA-A and HLA-B alleles of most subjects were reportedly made from TCR beta sequences. Later genetic work tied a missense DCLRE1C variant to beta-chain V and J trimming.

Sequenced sample: PBMCs. This receptor was identified in a young man in good health and CMV-seronegative. The chain uses TRBV4-2 and TRBJ2-2; TRBD2 matches at 10 bases. The CDR3 DNA follows: TGTGCCAGCAGCCAAGATGGAGCGGGGGGGCCGTCGGCCGGGGAGCTGTTTTTT. This translates into CASSQDGAGGPSAGELFF.